The 2 T cell receptor beta chains below were found in one sample sequenced in a study of T cell clonality in common variable immunodeficiency. Clones were sequenced by immunoSEQ multiplex PCR, and TCRdb holds only the in-frame ones, with some missing. Recorded here are some 52,000 clones, none singletons. Sample: peripheral blood mononuclear cells. The receptors stem from a person between 18 and 75 years old in good health.

This clone appeared a few times. This clone may be a read error of a much larger clone one base away. CDR3 bases read: TGTGCCAGCAACATCAGGGAGACG. Translating gives CASNIRET. In full, the CDR3 reads CASNIRETQYF. V usage is TRBV7-9 and J usage is TRBJ2-3; D possibly uses TRBD1 or TRBD2 (5 bases each). The CDR3 end lies 3 residues beyond the end of the read and is filled in from the germline J gene. CDR1 is SEHNR, CDR2 FQNEAQ, per germline (reference sequence). The CDR3 spans 11 residues.

In its sample, this clone was seen many times. Read coverage stops 3 residues before the CDR3 terminus; the germline J gene supplies the remainder. The rearrangement joins TRBV29-1 to TRBJ2-7; TRBD2 matches at 10 bases. Germline CDR1 and CDR2: SQVTM and ANQGSEA. The CDR3 loop spans 15 amino acids. J was trimmed by 2 bases and V by 2 bases; bases with no gene match: 6. The sequenced part of the CDR3 DNA is TGCAGCGTTGAATCCGCTCTAGCGGGAGCCTACGAG. Translating it yields CSVESALAGAYE. The whole CDR3 sequence reads CSVESALAGAYEQYF.